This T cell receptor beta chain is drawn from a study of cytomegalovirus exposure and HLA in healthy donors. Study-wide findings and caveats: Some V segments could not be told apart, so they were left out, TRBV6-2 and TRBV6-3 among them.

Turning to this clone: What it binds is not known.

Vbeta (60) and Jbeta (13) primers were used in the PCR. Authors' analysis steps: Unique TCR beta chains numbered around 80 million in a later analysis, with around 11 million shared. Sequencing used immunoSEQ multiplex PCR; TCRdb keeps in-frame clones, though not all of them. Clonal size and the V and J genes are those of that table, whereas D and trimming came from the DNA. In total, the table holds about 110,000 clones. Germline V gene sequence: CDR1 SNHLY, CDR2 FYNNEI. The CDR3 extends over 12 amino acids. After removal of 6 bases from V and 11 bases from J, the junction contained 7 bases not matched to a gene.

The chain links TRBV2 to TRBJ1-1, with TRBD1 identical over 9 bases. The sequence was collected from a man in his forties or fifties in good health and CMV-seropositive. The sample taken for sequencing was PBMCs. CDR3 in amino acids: CASRPGTGSAFF. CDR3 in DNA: TGTGCCAGCAGGCCCGGGACAGGGTCCGCTTTCTTT.